The source of this T cell receptor (beta chain) is a study of control samples from healthy donors and cancer patients. The data were produced by immunoSEQ multiplex PCR, yet TCRdb's version contains in-frame clones alone and is incomplete. The repertoire holds 130,000 to 150,000 clones, with approximately 91% as singletons. This CDR3 has 12 amino acids. Trimming pared 7 bases from V and 4 bases from J, leaving 11 bases between. In germline, CDR1 is SNHLY, CDR2 FYNNEI. The receptor's source is a woman aged 25 to 39 in good health. Sequencing was done on a sample of blood. The V call is TRBV2, the J call TRBJ2-7, with TRBD2 as a possible D gene (5 bases). CDR3 coding DNA: TGTGCCAGCAAAGGTCGGGGTTACGAGCAGTACTTC. Residues: CASKGRGYEQYF.